This is a list of T cell receptor beta chains from one sample in a study of shared clonotypes between healthy human individuals. Profiling relied on immunoSEQ multiplex PCR, and the TCRdb table lists in-frame clones only, not all of them. Of roughly 2 million clones detected, 85% to 95% appear once; the ten largest clones hold more than 0.1%. Sequencing was performed on naive CD4+ T cells sorted from blood. The source of these receptors is a man aged 18 to 29 in good health. Each CDR3 is given with its conserved first and last residue. Each record gives: V gene, clone size, D gene, J gene, CDR3 DNA, CDR3 protein. The D gene is left open where the match is weak. Size values are once, few and many counts, or a class for expanded clones, and some rows have none.

>TRBV28|.|TRBD1|TRBJ1-5
TGTGCCAGCAGTTCCCGAACAGGGGGCGGTCAGCCCCAGCATTTT
CASSSRTGGGQPQHF
>TRBV27|.|.|TRBJ2-3
TGTGCCAGCAGACCAGGGGTCGGGACAGATACGCAGTATTTT
CASRPGVGTDTQYF
>TRBV9|once|.|TRBJ1-2
TGTGCCAGCAGCTTCTTCCGGGACGCCCCAGGGGATGGCTACACCTTC
CASSFFRDAPGDGYTF
>TRBV5-1|.|.|TRBJ1-6
TGCGCCAGCAGCATGACACAGGGTTTAGGTTCACCCCTCCACTTT
CASSMTQGLGSPLHF
>TRBV7-9|.|TRBD1|TRBJ1-2
TGTGCCAGCAGCGAGGACAGGTTCTATGGCTACACCTTC
CASSEDRFYGYTF
>TRBV6-1|.|TRBD1|TRBJ2-7
TGTGCCAGCAGTGAAGTCGACAGGGGGTACGAGCAGTACTTC
CASSEVDRGYEQYF
>TRBV5-1|.|.|TRBJ2-3
TGCGCCAGCAGCCGTGACTCGACCTCACTCGATACGCAGTATTTT
CASSRDSTSLDTQYF
>TRBV5-6|.|.|TRBJ1-1
TGTGCCAGTTATAGACAAAACACTGAAGCTTTCTTT
CASYRQNTEAFF
>TRBV7-9|.|TRBD1|TRBJ1-5
TGTGCCAGCAGTTACGGAGGACAGGGTTGGCAGCCCCAGCATTTT
CASSYGGQGWQPQHF
>TRBV30|.|TRBD1|TRBJ1-4
TGTGCCTGGGGGACAGAGGGGGTTCGGAAACTGTTTTTT
CAWGTEGVRKLFF
>TRBV10-3|.|.|TRBJ2-7
TGTGCCATCAGTGAGGACGGCCTCTACGAGCAGTACTTC
CAISEDGLYEQYF
>TRBV28|.|TRBD1|TRBJ1-5
TGTGCCAGCAGTAACCAGGGAGGGGGCTATCAGCCCCAGCATTTT
CASSNQGGGYQPQHF
>TRBV7-9|.|.|TRBJ2-3
TGTGCCAGCAGCCGAATGTCAACCGCTCACACAGATACGCAGTATTTT
CASSRMSTAHTDTQYF
>TRBV14|.|TRBD2|TRBJ2-2
TGTGCCAGCAGCCCTAGGGGACTAGCGGGATTCACCGGGGAGCTGTTTTTT
CASSPRGLAGFTGELFF
>TRBV29-1|.|.|TRBJ1-1
TGCAGCGTTGAAGGGCAGTTGAACACTGAAGCTTTCTTT
CSVEGQLNTEAFF
>TRBV30|.|.|TRBJ1-2
TGTGCCTGGACGGGAGGGGGCTATGGCTACACCTTC
CAWTGGGYGYTF
>TRBV5-4|once|.|TRBJ1-2
TGTGCCAGCAGCGAAGACAGCTTCTATGGCTACACCTTC
CASSEDSFYGYTF
>TRBV19|.|.|TRBJ2-7
TGTGCCAGTAGTATAGGTTGGACGTTACAAACCTACGAGCAGTACTTC
CASSIGWTLQTYEQYF
>TRBV18|.|TRBD1|TRBJ1-2
TGTGCCAGCTCTTCCGACAGGGGTGGCTACACCTTC
CASSSDRGGYTF
>TRBV28|once|.|TRBJ2-2
TGTGCCAGCAGTTTGCAAGGCAAAAGCACCGGGGAGCTGTTTTTT
CASSLQGKSTGELFF
>TRBV5-1|.|TRBD2|TRBJ2-1
TGCGCCAGCAGCGGAAGCGGGGCGAGCTCCTACAATGAGCAGTTCTTC
CASSGSGASSYNEQFF
>TRBV9|.|TRBD1|TRBJ2-7
TGTGCCAGCAGCGTTGGACAGGGGGCCTACGAGCAGTACTTC
CASSVGQGAYEQYF
>TRBV10-3|.|.|TRBJ2-3
TGTGCCATCTTAAAAGGCGGACCCACAGATACGCAGTATTTT
CAILKGGPTDTQYF
>TRBV27|.|TRBD1|TRBJ1-2
TGTGCCAGCAGTCTTGGGGGACAGGGGGCCCGCTACACCTTC
CASSLGGQGARYTF
>TRBV7-2|.|.|TRBJ1-1
TGTGCCAGCAGCTCCCGCACCGGGAGGGGGGAAGCTTTCTTT
CASSSRTGRGEAFF
>TRBV4-2|few|.|TRBJ1-6
TGTGCCAGCAGCCGACCATTGGACAGCTCTAGCTATAATTCACCCCTCCACTTT
CASSRPLDSSSYNSPLHF
>TRBV9|.|TRBD2|TRBJ2-2
TGTGCCAGCAGCGTAGGCCCTAGCGGGATTAAAACCGGGGAGCTGTTTTTT
CASSVGPSGIKTGELFF
>TRBV28|once|.|TRBJ1-2
TGTGCCAGCAGTTCCCGGGCCCCCGATGGCTACACCTTC
CASSSRAPDGYTF
>TRBV30|once|.|TRBJ1-1
TGTGCCTGGATGAGCAACACTGAAGCTTTCTTT
CAWMSNTEAFF
>TRBV9|.|TRBD2|TRBJ2-7
TGTGCCAGCACCCCCGGACTAGCGGGAGCGGACGAGCAGTACTTC
CASTPGLAGADEQYF
>TRBV10-3|.|.|TRBJ1-5
TGTGCCATCAGTGAGTCTACAGCAAATCAGCCCCAGCATTTT
CAISESTANQPQHF
>TRBV6-5|.|TRBD1|TRBJ1-2
TGTGCCAGCACCGAAACAGGGGGAAGTCTGGATGGCTACACCTTC
CASTETGGSLDGYTF
>TRBV10-3|.|.|TRBJ2-1
TGTGCCATCAAGCAGACGGGGGTAAATGATGAGCAGTTCTTC
CAIKQTGVNDEQFF
>TRBV6-5|.|TRBD1|TRBJ2-5
TGTGCCAGCAGTGGGACAGGTTCGGGGGAGACCCAGTACTTC
CASSGTGSGETQYF
>TRBV29-1|many|TRBD2|TRBJ2-1
TGCAGCGTTGAGGTGGTTCGGCTAGCGGATGAGCAGTTCTTC
CSVEVVRLADEQFF
>TRBV6-5|.|.|TRBJ1-3
TGTGCCAGCAGCTCCCATTGGGGGGCTGGAAACACCATATATTTT
CASSSHWGAGNTIYF
>TRBV29-1|.|.|TRBJ2-4
TGCAGCGCTCAAACAGTAGCCAAAAACATTCAGTACTTC
CSAQTVAKNIQYF
>TRBV6-1|.|.|TRBJ1-3
TGTGCCAGCAGTGAAGCAGCGGGAAACACCATATATTTT
CASSEAAGNTIYF
>TRBV25-1|.|.|TRBJ1-2
TGTGCCAGCAGTTTATTTGTAAACTATGGCTACACCTTC
CASSLFVNYGYTF
>TRBV9|.|.|TRBJ2-2
TGTGCCAGCAGCGGCCGGGTTAACACCGGGGAGCTGTTTTTT
CASSGRVNTGELFF
>TRBV30|.|.|TRBJ2-1
TGTGCCTGGAGTTTTAGGGGCAGCAGCTCCTACAATGAGCAGTTCTTC
CAWSFRGSSSYNEQFF
>TRBV6-5|.|TRBD2|TRBJ2-7
TGTGCCAGCGGTAGACTAGCGGCCTACGAGCAGTACTTC
CASGRLAAYEQYF
>TRBV18|.|.|TRBJ2-7
TGTGCCAGCTCACCACCGGGCCAAACCTACGAGCAGTACTTC
CASSPPGQTYEQYF
>TRBV18|.|.|TRBJ1-1
TGTGCCAGCTCACCTTCGACGGTGAACACTGAAACTTTCTTT
CASSPSTVNTETFF
>TRBV10-2|once|TRBD2|TRBJ2-2
TGCGCCAGCAGTGAGGGGCGGGGGACCGGGGAGCTGTTTTTT
CASSEGRGTGELFF
>TRBV6-1|.|.|TRBJ2-7
TGTGCCAGCAGTGAAGCGCCGACAATTAGCTCCTACGAGCAGTACTTC
CASSEAPTISSYEQYF
>TRBV6-5|.|.|TRBJ1-2
TGTGCCAGCAGGACTACAGCGTTACTAAACTATGGCTACACCTTC
CASRTTALLNYGYTF
>TRBV5-1|.|TRBD1|TRBJ1-2
TGCGCCAGCAGCCCTCAACCGACAGGGAACTATGGCTACACCTTC
CASSPQPTGNYGYTF
>TRBV11-2|.|TRBD1|TRBJ2-7
TGTGCCAGCAGCTTATCGACAGGGAAATACGAGCAGTACTTC
CASSLSTGKYEQYF
>TRBV12-5|.|TRBD2|TRBJ2-3
TGTGCTAGTGGTTTCTTTAGCGGGAGGGGGACAGATACGCAGTATTTT
CASGFFSGRGTDTQYF
>TRBV5-1|.|.|TRBJ2-7
TGCGCCAGCAGCCCGGACCCTCATGGGGGTTCCTACGAGCAGTACTTC
CASSPDPHGGSYEQYF
>TRBV5-4|.|.|TRBJ1-1
TGTGCCAGCAGCTTGCCCGGGGGCGCGGGGGACACTGAAGCTTTCTTT
CASSLPGGAGDTEAFF
>TRBV30|few|TRBD1|TRBJ2-5
TGTGCCTGGAGACAGGGGAAAGAGACCCAGTACTTC
CAWRQGKETQYF